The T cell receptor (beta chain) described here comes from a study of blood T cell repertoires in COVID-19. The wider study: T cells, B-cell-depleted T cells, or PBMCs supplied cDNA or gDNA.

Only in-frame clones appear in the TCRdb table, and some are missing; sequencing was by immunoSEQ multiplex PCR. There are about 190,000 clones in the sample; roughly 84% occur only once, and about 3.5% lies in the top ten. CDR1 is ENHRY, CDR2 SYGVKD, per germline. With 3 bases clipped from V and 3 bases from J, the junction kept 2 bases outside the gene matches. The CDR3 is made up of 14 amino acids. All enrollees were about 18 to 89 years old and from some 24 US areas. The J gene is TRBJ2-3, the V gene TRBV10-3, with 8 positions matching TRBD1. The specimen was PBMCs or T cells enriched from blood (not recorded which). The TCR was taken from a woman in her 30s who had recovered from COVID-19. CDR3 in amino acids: CAISDRGRTDTQYF. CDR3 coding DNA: TGTGCCATCAGTGACAGGGGGCGTACAGATACGCAGTATTTT.